These T cell receptor beta chains were read from a single sample in a study of blood T cell repertoires in COVID-19. Only in-frame clones appear in the TCRdb table, and some are missing; sequencing was by immunoSEQ multiplex PCR. Of 100,000 to 150,000 clones in the sample, roughly nine tenths were seen once. Material for sequencing was peripheral blood. The receptors were sampled from a man aged 50 or older with active COVID-19. The CDR3 runs from the conserved cysteine through the conserved F or W. The order of the fields is clone size, J gene, V gene, D gene, CDR3 protein, CDR3 DNA. The D gene is left open where the match is weak. Only part of the rows carry a size: once, few, many, or a class if the clone is expanded.

>-|TRBJ2-7|TRBV2|-
CASSFLGDEQYF
TGTGCCAGCAGTTTCCTGGGCGACGAGCAGTACTTC
>-|TRBJ1-5|TRBV6-5|TRBD1
CASMGRGLRNQPQHF
TGTGCCAGCATGGGAAGGGGGCTACGAAATCAGCCCCAGCATTTT
>-|TRBJ1-1|TRBV29-1|-
CSVRQVMNTEAFF
TGCAGCGTTAGACAGGTCATGAACACTGAAGCTTTCTTT
>-|TRBJ1-2|TRBV11-3|-
CASSQGPAGGYTF
TGTGCCAGCAGCCAGGGGCCCGCAGGTGGCTACACCTTC
>-|TRBJ2-1|TRBV18|TRBD1
CASSPGGQGAYNEQFF
TGTGCCAGCTCACCGGGCGGACAGGGGGCCTACAATGAGCAGTTCTTC
>-|TRBJ2-1|TRBV13|TRBD2
CASSNGGTTVKTEQFF
TGTGCCAGCAGCAATGGTGGGACTACCGTTAAAACTGAGCAGTTCTTC
>-|TRBJ2-5|TRBV14|-
CASSHKPPETQYF
TGTGCCAGCAGCCATAAGCCTCCAGAGACCCAGTACTTC
>-|TRBJ1-6|TRBV30|-
CAWSVRQRGHSPLHF
TGTGCCTGGAGTGTACGGCAGCGAGGTCATTCACCCCTCCACTTT
>once|TRBJ2-7|TRBV7-2|TRBD1
CASSLTGTGSHEQYF
TGTGCCAGCAGCCTCACCGGGACAGGGAGCCACGAGCAGTACTTC
>once|TRBJ2-1|TRBV18|TRBD2
CASSPGREHYNEQFF
TGTGCCAGCTCACCAGGGAGGGAGCATTACAATGAGCAGTTCTTC
>-|TRBJ1-4|TRBV2|TRBD1
CASMSTGDGGKLFF
TGTGCCAGCATGTCGACAGGGGATGGGGGAAAACTGTTTTTT
>-|TRBJ2-4|TRBV2|-
CASTETVAKNIQYF
TGTGCCAGCACCGAGACAGTAGCCAAAAACATTCAGTACTTC
>-|TRBJ2-2|TRBV19|TRBD2
CASSLRALGLAATGELFF
TGTGCCAGTAGTTTAAGGGCGCTGGGACTAGCTGCCACCGGGGAGCTGTTTTTT
>-|TRBJ2-5|TRBV5-6|TRBD2
CASSLLAGVEGTQYF
TGTGCCAGCAGCTTGCTAGCGGGAGTCGAAGGGACCCAGTACTTC
>few|TRBJ2-1|TRBV9|-
CASSPHLEGGYEQFF
TGTGCCAGCAGCCCTCACCTGGAGGGCGGCTATGAGCAGTTCTTC
>-|TRBJ1-1|TRBV6-1|-
CASSEGGMNTEAFF
TGTGCCAGCAGTGAGGGGGGGATGAACACTGAAGCTTTCTTT
>once|TRBJ2-2|TRBV5-1|-
CASSLGQSNTGELFF
TGCGCCAGCAGCTTGGGACAGTCGAACACCGGGGAGCTGTTTTTT
>-|TRBJ1-1|TRBV3-1/TRBV3-2|-
CASSHQGSAATEAFF
TGTGCCAGCAGCCACCAAGGATCCGCGGCCACTGAAGCTTTCTTT
>-|TRBJ1-5|TRBV7-2|-
CASSLNRVGQPQHF
TGTGCCAGCAGCCTCAACAGGGTGGGGCAGCCCCAGCATTTT
>few|TRBJ2-1|TRBV3-1/TRBV3-2|TRBD2
CASSPRLAGGPNEQFF
TGTGCCAGCAGCCCCCGACTAGCGGGAGGGCCCAATGAGCAGTTCTTC
>once|TRBJ1-4|TRBV3-1/TRBV3-2|-
CASSPRRGSNEKLFF
TGTGCCAGCAGCCCCCGGCGGGGCAGTAATGAAAAACTGTTTTTT
>-|TRBJ1-5|TRBV6-1|TRBD1
CASSERQGAPTIAYSNQPQHF
TGTGCCAGCAGTGAAAGACAGGGGGCTCCCACCATCGCCTATAGCAATCAGCCCCAGCATTTT
>-|TRBJ1-1|TRBV19|-
CASSSQSAGVAFF
TGTGCCAGTAGTTCCCAATCGGCAGGGGTGGCTTTCTTT